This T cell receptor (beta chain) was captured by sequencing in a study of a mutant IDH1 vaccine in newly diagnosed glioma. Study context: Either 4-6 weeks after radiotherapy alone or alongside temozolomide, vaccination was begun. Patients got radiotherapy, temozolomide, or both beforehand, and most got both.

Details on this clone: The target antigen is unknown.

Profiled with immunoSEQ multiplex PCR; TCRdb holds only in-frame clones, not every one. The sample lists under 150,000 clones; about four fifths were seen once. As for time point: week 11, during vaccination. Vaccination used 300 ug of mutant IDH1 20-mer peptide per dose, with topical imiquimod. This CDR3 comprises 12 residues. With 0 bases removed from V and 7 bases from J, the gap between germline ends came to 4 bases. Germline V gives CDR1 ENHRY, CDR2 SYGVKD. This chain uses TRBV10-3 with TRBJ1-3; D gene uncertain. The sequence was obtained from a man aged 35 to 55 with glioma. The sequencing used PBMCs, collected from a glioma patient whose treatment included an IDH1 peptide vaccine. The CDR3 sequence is CAISESVNTIYF. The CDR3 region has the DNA TGTGCCATCAGTGAGTCGGTTAACACCATATATTTT.